Shown below are 15 T cell receptor beta chains from a single sample sequenced in a study of blood T cell repertoires in COVID-19. Sequencing used immunoSEQ multiplex PCR; TCRdb keeps in-frame clones, though not all of them. In the table there are 190,000 or so clones, 87% of which are singletons. The specimen sequenced was peripheral blood. The receptors derive from a woman aged 18-29 years who had recovered from COVID-19.

The chain employs TRBV7-8 and TRBJ2-6; D is undetermined. The ends were cut back, 2 bases at V and 0 bases at J, with 11 bases in the middle. There are 17 residues in the CDR3. Germline V CDR1 and CDR2: SGHVS, FQNEAQ. The chain's CDR3 is CASSLMGLSSGANVLTF. The CDR3 DNA follows: TGTGCCAGCAGCTTAATGGGCCTTAGCTCTGGGGCCAACGTCCTGACTTTC.

This chain links TRBV5-8 with TRBJ2-5, with a possible D match to TRBD1 (6 bases). The CDR3 is 17 amino acids. Trimming removed 5 bases at V and 1 base at J, with 21 bases between. Germline values: CDR1 SGHTS, CDR2 YDEGEE. CDR3 sequence: CASREGTFNRPQETQYF. The CDR3 nucleotides read TGTGCCAGCAGAGAGGGGACATTTAACAGACCCCAAGAGACCCAGTACTTC.

The J gene is TRBJ2-2, the V gene TRBV4-3, with 8 nucleotides matching TRBD1. This CDR3 spans 14 amino acids. The ends lost 4 bases at V and 5 bases at J; junction bases unmatched: 3. Germline V gene lookup returns CDR1 LGHNA and CDR2 YSLEER. CDR3 loop: CASSPHRGTGELFF. CDR3 DNA: TGCGCCAGCAGCCCTCACAGGGGGACCGGGGAGCTGTTTTTT.

V and J are TRBV6-1 and TRBJ2-5; 9 nucleotides agree with TRBD1. Germline lookup yields CDR1 MNHNS and CDR2 SASEGT. This CDR3 has 14 residues. The V gene end was trimmed by 3 bases and the J gene end by 5 bases; junction bases not matched to a gene: 4. The CDR3 loop is CASSDGTGWETQYF. CDR3 in DNA: TGTGCCAGCAGTGATGGGACAGGGTGGGAGACCCAGTACTTC.

The chain combines TRBV24-1 with TRBJ1-2; D is uncertain. Trimming took 2 bases from V and 4 from J, leaving 10 bases between them. The CDR3 extends over 14 amino acids. CDR1 and CDR2 (germline): KGHDR, SFDVKD. CDR3 nucleotide sequence: TGTGCCACCAGTGATTCTGAAGAGCTCTATGGCTACACCTTC. As protein: CATSDSEELYGYTF.

This chain links TRBV6-4 with TRBJ2-7; 8 bases are shared with TRBD2. The germline CDR1 and CDR2 sequences are MRHNA and SNTAGT. With V trimmed by 7 bases and J by 2 bases, 16 bases remained unmatched. The length of the CDR3 is 17 residues. The CDR3 protein is CASIGETSGEAAYEQYV. The CDR3 bases are TGTGCCAGCATTGGGGAAACTAGCGGAGAAGCGGCCTACGAGCAGTACGTC.

This chain links TRBV7-6 with TRBJ1-2; tentatively, D is TRBD1 (6 bases). The CDR3 is 20 residues long. V shed 5 bases and J shed 2 bases, with 30 bases lying between them. CDR1 is SGHVS, CDR2 FNYEAQ, per germline. CDR3 loop: CASSQIVGWGRGYENYGYTF. In nucleotides, the CDR3 is TGTGCCAGCAGCCAGATTGTGGGTTGGGGGCGCGGGTATGAAAACTATGGCTACACCTTC. Based on the CDR3 plus reference TRBV7-6 and TRBJ1-2, the full variable domain is GAGVSQSPRYKVTKRGQDVALRCDPISGHVSLYWYRQALGQGPEFLTYFNYEAQQDKSGLPNDRFSAERPEGSISTLTIQRTEQRDSAMYRCASSQIVGWGRGYENYGYTFGSGTRLTVV.

The J gene is TRBJ2-5, the V gene TRBV11-2, with a tentative D call TRBD2 (5 bases). V was cut by 6 bases and J by 3 bases, with 8 bases left in between. This CDR3 has 12 residues. Germline-derived CDR1 and CDR2 are SGHAT and FQNNGV. The CDR3 region is CASSWEKETQYF. The CDR3 coding sequence is TGTGCCAGCAGTTGGGAGAAAGAGACCCAGTACTTC.

This chain links TRBV21-1 with TRBJ1-5. TRBV21-1 is a pseudogene locus. The CDR3 loop spans 16 amino acids. The CDR3 DNA reads as TGTGCCAGCAGCAAAGCAAGGAGGAATAGCAATCAGCCCCAGCATTTT. This sequence encodes CASSKARRNSNQPQHF.

The gene calls are TRBV10-3 and TRBJ1-2, with TRBD1 matching over 8 bases. V was pared by 5 bases and J by 4 bases, with 3 bases of the junction left unmatched. CDR3 length: 13 amino acids. In germline, CDR1 is ENHRY, CDR2 SYGVKD. The chain's CDR3 is CAISKTGGYGYTF. The CDR3, as DNA: TGTGCCATCAGTAAAACAGGGGGCTATGGCTACACCTTC.

The rearrangement links TRBV19 to TRBJ2-3, with TRBD2 identical over 7 bases. The CDR3 totals 14 residues. The junction had 7 bases not matched to a gene; V was cut back by 9 bases and J by 1 base. Germline values: CDR1 LNHDA, CDR2 SQIVND (reference sequence). DNA of the CDR3: TGTGCCAGCAGTTCACGGGGGGGCACAGATACGCAGTATTTT. It specifies CASSSRGGTDTQYF.

The genes are TRBV10-3 and TRBJ1-1; D ambiguous. The CDR3 is made up of 14 amino acids. Germline values: CDR1 ENHRY, CDR2 SYGVKD. Trimming removed 3 bases from V and 7 bases from J, with 15 bases in between. The CDR3 is CAISDPGGTNEAFF. The CDR3 region has the DNA TGTGCCATCAGTGACCCCGGAGGAACGAATGAAGCTTTCTTT.

This clone was found once. The chain couples TRBV2 to TRBJ2-7; 8 nucleotides align to TRBD1. The CDR3 has 15 amino acids. After removal of 6 bases from V and 0 bases from J, the junction contained 7 bases not matched to a gene. Per germline, CDR1 SNHLY and CDR2 FYNNEI. CDR3 amino acids: CASSVGQAFSYEQYF. CDR3 DNA: TGTGCCAGCAGCGTGGGACAGGCTTTCTCCTACGAGCAGTACTTC.

The rearrangement links TRBV7-9 to TRBJ2-3, with TRBD2 matching over 12 bases. This CDR3 is 14 amino acids long. The V gene's germline CDR1 is SEHNR and CDR2 FQNEAQ (reference sequence). With V trimmed by 5 bases and J by 6 bases, 3 bases remained unmatched. DNA of the CDR3: TGTGCCAGCAGCCTGACTAGCGGGAGTGATACGCAGTATTTT. Translating it yields CASSLTSGSDTQYF.

The V and J genes are TRBV2 and TRBJ2-1; 9 nucleotides line up with TRBD1. Germline lookup yields CDR1 SNHLY and CDR2 FYNNEI. This CDR3 has 13 amino acids. V gave up 11 bases and J gave up 7 bases; unmatched junction bases: 9. Here the CDR3 DNA reads TGTGCCGGCCTAATACAGGGGGCGAATGAGCAGTTCTTC. It specifies CAGLIQGANEQFF.